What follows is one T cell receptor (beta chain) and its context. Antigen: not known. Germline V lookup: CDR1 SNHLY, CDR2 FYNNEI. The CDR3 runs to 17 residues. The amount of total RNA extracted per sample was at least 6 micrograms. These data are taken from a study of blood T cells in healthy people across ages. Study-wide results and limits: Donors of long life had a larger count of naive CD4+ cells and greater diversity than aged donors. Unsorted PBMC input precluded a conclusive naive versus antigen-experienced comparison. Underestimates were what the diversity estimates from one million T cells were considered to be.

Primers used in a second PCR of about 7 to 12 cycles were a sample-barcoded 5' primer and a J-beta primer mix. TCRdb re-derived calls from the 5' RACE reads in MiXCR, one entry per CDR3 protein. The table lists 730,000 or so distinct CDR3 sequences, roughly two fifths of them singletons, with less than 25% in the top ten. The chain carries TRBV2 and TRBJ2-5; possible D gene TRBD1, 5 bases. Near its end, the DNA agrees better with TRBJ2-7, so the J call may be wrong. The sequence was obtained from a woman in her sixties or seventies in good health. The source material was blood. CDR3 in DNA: TGTGCCAGCAGTGACGCAGCCAGGGTGAGACCGTGCTACGAGCAGTACTTC. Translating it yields CASSDAARVRPCYEQYF.